The 20 T cell receptor beta chains below come from one sample, sequenced in a study of cytomegalovirus exposure and HLA in healthy donors. Primers included in the PCR were 60 Vbeta and 13 Jbeta primers. The method was immunoSEQ multiplex PCR; TCRdb's version includes in-frame clones alone and lacks a portion of them. Counted here are 110,000 to 150,000 clones, over 60% occurring once; the ten biggest clones make up 1.5% to 2%. The specimen was PBMCs. These receptors came from a female donor in good health and CMV-seronegative.

The chain recombines TRBV5-6 with TRBJ1-1; TRBD1 matches 7 bases. V lost 4 bases and J lost 1; bases outside the gene matches: 7. The CDR3 is 15 amino acids. The germline CDR1 and CDR2 sequences are SGHDT and YYEEEE. The chain's CDR3 is CASSQNRGRNTEAFF. In DNA form, the CDR3 reads TGTGCCAGCAGCCAAAACAGGGGCAGGAACACTGAAGCTTTCTTT.

The rearrangement uses TRBV5-4 and TRBJ1-2; D might be TRBD1 (6 bases). Germline V gene sequence: CDR1 SGHNT, CDR2 YYREEE (reference sequence). The CDR3 is made up of 15 amino acids. The V end lost 0 bases, the J end lost 5 bases, and 14 bases lay between the germline ends. The CDR3 is CASSLGGKGEYGYTF. The CDR3 region has the DNA TGTGCCAGCAGCTTGGGGGGGAAGGGGGAATATGGCTACACCTTC. Filled out from reference TRBV5-4 and TRBJ1-2, the complete variable domain reads ETGVTQSPTHLIKTRGQQVTLRCSSQSGHNTVSWYQQALGQGPQFIFQYYREEENGRGNFPPRFSGLQFPNYSSELNVNALELDDSALYLCASSLGGKGEYGYTFGSGTRLTVV.

This clone was detected a few times. The rearrangement links TRBV7-9 to TRBJ1-2; weak D call: TRBD1 (5 bases). Trimming shortened V by 0 bases and J by 8 bases, and 16 bases separated the two germline ends. The length of the CDR3 is 15 residues. Germline CDR1 reads SEHNR; CDR2 reads FQNEAQ (reference sequence). CDR3 sequence: CASSLAQGSTRGYTF. CDR3 DNA: TGTGCCAGCAGCTTAGCGCAGGGTTCAACCAGGGGCTACACCTTC.

V is TRBV28 and J is TRBJ2-1; 9 bases fit TRBD1. Germline values: CDR1 MDHEN, CDR2 SYDVKM. Trimming cost V 8 bases and J 8 bases; bases outside gene matches: 19. The CDR3 covers 17 residues. CDR3 sequence reads: CASGSVDAGTGLDEQFF. DNA for the CDR3: TGTGCCAGCGGATCTGTGGACGCCGGGACAGGGTTAGATGAGCAGTTCTTC.

The rearrangement joins TRBV6-6 to TRBJ1-5, with a tentative D call TRBD1 (6 bases). Trimming stripped 6 bases from V and 0 bases from J, with 9 bases between. Looked up from germline, CDR1 is MNHNY and CDR2 is SVGAGI (reference sequence). This CDR3 has 14 residues. This CDR3 is CASREDSSNQPQHF. The CDR3 region has the DNA TGTGCCAGCAGAGAGGACAGTAGCAATCAGCCCCAGCATTTT.

The chain links TRBV18 to TRBJ1-3; TRBD1 might be the D (6 bases). Looked up from germline, CDR1 is KGHSH and CDR2 is LQKENI. The CDR3 loop spans 16 amino acids. Trimming took off 3 bases at V and 0 bases at J, with 12 bases between the two ends. CDR3 sequence reads: CASSPGTGTSGNTIYF. DNA for the CDR3: TGTGCCAGCTCACCGGGAACAGGGACCTCTGGAAACACCATATATTTT.

The J gene is TRBJ2-7, the V gene TRBV9, with D unclear. The length of the CDR3 is 15 residues. V was cut by 2 bases and J by 3 bases, with 15 bases left in between. Germline assignment: CDR1 SGDLS and CDR2 YYNGEE. In DNA, the CDR3 is TGTGCCAGCAGCGTCCAAGCGTTGGATTACTACGAGCAGTACTTC. Translation gives CASSVQALDYYEQYF.

The V call is TRBV5-1, the J call TRBJ1-1, with 9 bases aligning to TRBD1. V shed 4 bases and J 1 base; nucleotides not matched to a gene: 8. The V gene's germline CDR1 is SGHRS and CDR2 YFSETQ. The CDR3 has 16 residues. As DNA, the CDR3 is TGCGCCAGCAGCGTGAGGGGGACAGGGACGAACACTGAAGCTTTCTTT. Translating it yields CASSVRGTGTNTEAFF.

The chain joins TRBV5-1 to TRBJ2-7; TRBD1 might be the D (5 bases). Trimming pared 5 bases from V and 0 bases from J, leaving 15 bases between. CDR1 is SGHRS and CDR2 is YFSETQ in the germline V gene. The CDR3 length is 15 residues. The CDR3 DNA reads TGCGCCAGCAGTATTGGGGCCCAGAGCTCCTACGAGCAGTACTTC. Its translation is CASSIGAQSSYEQYF. The variable domain in full, completed from reference TRBV5-1 and TRBJ2-7, reads KAGVTQTPRYLIKTRGQQVTLSCSPISGHRSVSWYQQTPGQGLQFLFEYFSETQRNKGNFPGRFSGRQFSNSRSEMNVSTLELGDSALYLCASSIGAQSSYEQYFGPGTRLTVT.

The chain links TRBV5-8 to TRBJ2-1; 9 positions match TRBD2. Germline V gene data show CDR1 as SGHTS and CDR2 as YDEGEE. The V gene end was trimmed by 0 bases and the J gene end by 0 bases; junction bases not matched to a gene: 7. The CDR3 covers 18 residues. The CDR3 bases are TGTGCCAGCAGCTTGGCTAGCGGGGCCTCTAGCTCCTACAATGAGCAGTTCTTC. Residues: CASSLASGASSSYNEQFF.

The rearrangement joins TRBV19 to TRBJ1-5, with D perhaps TRBD1 (5 bases). Trimming removed 7 bases at V and 4 bases at J, with 17 bases between. The germline CDR1 and CDR2 sequences are LNHDA and SQIVND (reference sequence). The CDR3 sequence is 15 residues long. The CDR3 here is CASTEGGGWNQPQHF. DNA of the CDR3: TGTGCCAGTACCGAGGGCGGGGGATGGAATCAGCCCCAGCATTTT.

A few counts support this clone. V is TRBV5-4 and J is TRBJ1-1; D ambiguous. CDR1 and CDR2 (germline): SGHNT, YYREEE (reference sequence). The ends were cut back, 4 bases at V and 8 bases at J, with 18 bases in the middle. CDR3 size: 14 residues. The CDR3 here is CASSLPTALGEAFF. CDR3 sequence (DNA): TGTGCCAGCAGCCTACCAACCGCCCTAGGCGAAGCTTTCTTT. Full variable domain (remainder filled in from reference TRBV5-4 and TRBJ1-1): ETGVTQSPTHLIKTRGQQVTLRCSSQSGHNTVSWYQQALGQGPQFIFQYYREEENGRGNFPPRFSGLQFPNYSSELNVNALELDDSALYLCASSLPTALGEAFFGQGTRLTVV.

The chain couples TRBV28 to TRBJ2-5, with 7 bases identical to TRBD2. The end of the DNA fits TRBJ2-7 better, so the J call may be wrong. This CDR3 is 16 amino acids long. Germline V CDR1 and CDR2: MDHEN, SYDVKM. This CDR3 is CASSLPGLTFSYEQYF. CDR3 DNA: TGTGCCAGCAGTTTGCCGGGACTAACCTTCTCCTACGAGCAGTACTTC.

The gene calls are TRBV7-6 and TRBJ2-1; 7 nucleotides match TRBD2. Germline lookup yields CDR1 SGHVS and CDR2 FNYEAQ. CDR3 length equals 12 residues. Trimming removed 5 bases from V and 10 bases from J; junction bases left unmatched: 5. The CDR3 coding sequence is TGTGCCAGCAGCAGAGCCGGGGGGGAGCAGTTCTTC. Translating gives CASSRAGGEQFF.

The chain combines TRBV29-1 with TRBJ2-2; no definite D call. V was shortened by 2 bases and J by 5 bases, with 9 bases between the two germline ends. Looked up from germline, CDR1 is SQVTM and CDR2 is ANQGSEA. The CDR3 length is 13 residues. CDR3 sequence: CSVELDRTGELFF. The CDR3 DNA reads as TGCAGCGTTGAACTAGATCGTACCGGGGAGCTGTTTTTT.

The chain employs TRBV11-2 and TRBJ1-3; no firm D call. The CDR3 is made up of 15 amino acids. V lost 5 bases to trimming and J lost 2 bases, with 13 bases between them. Germline V gene sequence: CDR1 SGHAT, CDR2 FQNNGV. CDR3 residues: CASSATLGAGNTIYF. As DNA, the CDR3 is TGTGCCAGCAGCGCTACCCTAGGCGCTGGAAACACCATATATTTT.

The rearrangement uses TRBV9 and TRBJ2-7; TRBD2 matches 12 bases. The CDR3 runs to 16 residues. Per the germline V gene, CDR1 is SGDLS and CDR2 is YYNGEE. The junction had 8 bases not matched to a gene; V was cut back by 4 bases and J by 3 bases. CDR3 sequence (DNA): TGTGCCAGCAGCCTGCGACTAGCGGGAGACTTCTACGAGCAGTACTTC. Its translation is CASSLRLAGDFYEQYF.

The J gene is TRBJ2-7, the V gene TRBV27, with 7 positions matching TRBD1. Germline lookup yields CDR1 MNHEY and CDR2 SMNVEV (reference sequence). J was trimmed by 2 bases and V by 6 bases; bases with no gene match: 4. The CDR3 runs to 13 residues. CDR3 in DNA: TGTGCCAGCAGCCGCGGACAGGCCTACGAGCAGTACTTC. Its translation: CASSRGQAYEQYF.

The chain is built from TRBV19 and TRBJ1-1, with D perhaps TRBD1 (6 bases). Germline V CDR1 and CDR2: LNHDA, SQIVND (reference sequence). V dropped 11 bases and J dropped 0 bases, with 22 bases sitting between them. This CDR3 contains 16 residues. In nucleotides, the CDR3 is TGTGCCTCCACGAACCCCGTAGGGGGTTTGAACACTGAAGCTTTCTTT. It is translated as CASTNPVGGLNTEAFF.

The gene calls are TRBV11-2 and TRBJ2-3, with 11 positions matching TRBD2. Germline lookup yields CDR1 SGHAT and CDR2 FQNNGV. This CDR3 contains 16 residues. With 3 bases clipped from V and 4 bases from J, the junction kept 6 bases outside the gene matches. The CDR3 DNA is TGTGCCAGCAGCTTCGTAGCGGGAGGGCCGGCAGATACGCAGTATTTT. Translating it yields CASSFVAGGPADTQYF.